These 27 T cell receptor beta chains were all obtained from the same sample, sequenced in a study of blood T cell repertoires in COVID-19. Generated by immunoSEQ multiplex PCR, the TCRdb table keeps only in-frame clones and is missing some. The data contain under 350,000 clones, over 85% of them singletons. The sample consisted of PBMCs or T cells enriched from blood (not recorded which). The receptors originated from a man aged 60 to 75 who had recovered from COVID-19.

The chain couples TRBV3-1 (or the pseudogene TRBV3-2) to TRBJ1-4; 7 bases align to TRBD1. Germline V gives CDR1 LGHDT, CDR2 YNNKEL (reference sequence). The CDR3 runs to 17 residues. The V segment lost 2 bases and the J segment 0 bases; nucleotides outside the gene matches: 6. CDR3 nucleotides: TGTGCCAGCAGCCAATCTGGGACAGAGACAACTAATGAAAAACTGTTTTTT. It yields the protein CASSQSGTETTNEKLFF.

The V call is TRBV4-2, the J call TRBJ1-1; D is uncertain. This CDR3 spans 14 amino acids. V was cut by 4 bases and J by 4 bases, with 13 bases left in between. CDR1 and CDR2 (germline): LGHNA, YNFKEQ. The CDR3 coding sequence is TGTGCCAGCAGCCCGAATCATCTCGGCACTGAAGCTTTCTTT. As protein: CASSPNHLGTEAFF.

The rearrangement uses TRBV7-9 and TRBJ2-2, with 9 bases fitting TRBD1. Per the germline V gene, CDR1 is SEHNR and CDR2 is FQNEAQ (reference sequence). V dropped 10 bases and J dropped 7; count of bases not matched to a gene: 10. The CDR3 has 14 residues. In nucleotides, the CDR3 is TGTGCCACCGCCGAACAGGGGGCGGGCGGGGAGCTGTTTTTT. Encoded protein: CATAEQGAGGELFF.

This clone occurred a few times. The chain recombines TRBV24-1 with TRBJ2-3, with 10 bases fitting TRBD1. V shed 6 bases, J shed 1 base, and the junction held 3 bases outside the gene matches. CDR3 length: 15 amino acids. The V gene's germline CDR1 is KGHDR and CDR2 SFDVKD. The CDR3 DNA is TGTGCCACCAGTACCGGGACAGGGGGCACAGATACGCAGTATTTT. Protein: CATSTGTGGTDTQYF.

This chain links TRBV3-1 (or the pseudogene TRBV3-2) with TRBJ1-2, with D perhaps TRBD1 (5 bases). Germline V gene sequence: CDR1 LGHDT, CDR2 YNNKEL (reference sequence). The CDR3 consists of 17 residues. V dropped 1 base and J dropped 2 bases, with 17 bases sitting between them. The CDR3 coding sequence is TGTGCCAGCAGCCAAGGGGTAGTAGGCGGGGGGAACTATGGCTACACCTTC. This codes for CASSQGVVGGGNYGYTF.

The chain is built from TRBV4-1 and TRBJ1-1; D may be TRBD1 (6 bases). Trimming pared 9 bases from V and 2 bases from J, leaving 13 bases between. Germline V CDR1 and CDR2: MGHRA, YSYEKL. The CDR3 spans 13 residues. The DNA for the CDR3 is TGCGCCAGTAAGGACAGACTAAACACTGAAGCTTTCTTT. It encodes CASKDRLNTEAFF.

This chain connects TRBV7-3 to TRBJ1-1; D perhaps matches TRBD1 (6 bases). The length of the CDR3 is 16 residues. Germline V gene lookup returns CDR1 SGHTA and CDR2 FQGTGA. V was pared by 1 base and J by 1 base, with 13 bases between. The DNA of the CDR3 is TGTGCCAGCAGCTTAAGGTCAGGGGACGCGAACACTGAAGCTTTCTTT. It codes for CASSLRSGDANTEAFF.

This clone has a handful of counts. The rearrangement uses TRBV7-2 and TRBJ1-5, with D maybe TRBD1 (5 bases). The CDR3 has 13 residues. V was pared by 2 bases and J by 5 bases, with 7 bases between. Looked up from germline, CDR1 is SGHTA and CDR2 is FQGNSA. Here the CDR3 DNA reads TGTGCCAGCAGCTTACTAGGGGATCAGCCCCAGCATTTT. Protein product: CASSLLGDQPQHF.

The chain links TRBV6-5 to TRBJ1-4, with TRBD1 as a possible D gene (6 bases). Germline CDR1 is MNHEY and CDR2 is SVGAGI. V lost 2 bases and J 4 bases, leaving 14 bases between the germline ends. The CDR3 length is 16 residues. CDR3 in amino acids: CASSYGRGLGNEKLFF. The CDR3, as DNA: TGTGCCAGCAGTTACGGGCGGGGGCTGGGTAATGAAAAACTGTTTTTT.

The J gene is TRBJ1-1, the V gene TRBV5-1; the D gene is possibly TRBD1 (6 bases). The germline V gene has CDR1 SGHRS and CDR2 YFSETQ. V gave up 4 bases and J gave up 1 base, with 11 bases separating them. The CDR3 runs 14 residues. The CDR3 DNA reads as TGCGCCAGCAGCACCGGACAGCCGAACACTGAAGCTTTCTTT. Protein product: CASSTGQPNTEAFF.

The chain carries TRBV7-9 and TRBJ1-1, with TRBD1 as a possible D gene (5 bases). Trimming took off 5 bases at V and 5 bases at J, with 15 bases between the two ends. The germline gives CDR1 SEHNR, CDR2 FQNEAQ (reference sequence). The length of the CDR3 is 14 residues. The CDR3 bases are TGTGCCAGCAGCCTATCTCAGGGTTCGACTGAAGCTTTCTTT. This gives the protein CASSLSQGSTEAFF.

The chain has TRBV15 and TRBJ2-3; 7 bases align to TRBD2. The CDR3 spans 17 residues. Germline CDR1 and CDR2: LNHNV and YYDKDF (reference sequence). The V gene end was trimmed by 2 bases and the J gene end by 6 bases; junction bases not matched to a gene: 14. The CDR3 reads CATSRTVGGSTIDTQYF. The CDR3 DNA is TGTGCCACCAGCAGAACCGTCGGGGGGAGTACCATTGATACGCAGTATTTT.

This chain uses TRBV18 with TRBJ2-4; D gene uncertain. Germline CDR1 and CDR2: KGHSH and LQKENI. The CDR3 spans 21 residues. V was pared by 0 bases and J by 1 base, with 25 bases between. CDR3 sequence: CASSPPPSSVSLLEAKNIQYF. The DNA for the CDR3 is TGTGCCAGCTCACCACCGCCTTCTTCAGTATCACTTCTGGAGGCCAAAAACATTCAGTACTTC.

The sample holds one count of this clone. The chain couples TRBV11-2 to TRBJ1-1; maybe TRBD1 (5 bases). This CDR3 spans 15 amino acids. In germline, CDR1 is SGHAT, CDR2 FQNNGV. Trimming stripped 7 bases from V and 4 bases from J, with 19 bases between. CDR3 region: CASNRRGLLFTEAFF. The CDR3 bases are TGTGCCAGCAATCGTAGGGGCCTTTTGTTCACTGAAGCTTTCTTT.

This chain connects TRBV30 to TRBJ1-1; D is undetermined. The CDR3 is 13 residues long. Germline loops: CDR1 GTSNPN, CDR2 SVGIG (reference sequence). Trimming cost V 0 bases and J 5 bases, with 10 bases left between them. The CDR3 region is CAWSVSVGTEAFF. In DNA form, the CDR3 reads TGTGCCTGGAGTGTATCGGTCGGTACTGAAGCTTTCTTT.

This clone was picked up a small number of times. The J gene is TRBJ2-3, the V gene TRBV7-3, with D perhaps TRBD2 (6 bases). The germline V gene encodes CDR1 SGHTA and CDR2 FQGTGA. The CDR3 spans 15 residues. With 4 bases removed from V and 0 bases from J, the gap between germline ends came to 11 bases. Written as DNA, the CDR3 is TGTGCCAGCAGCTCGGGAGACTCTAGCACAGATACGCAGTATTTT. This codes for CASSSGDSSTDTQYF.

The chain couples TRBV19 to TRBJ2-1; 7 bases are shared with TRBD1. The CDR3 consists of 16 residues. Germline V lookup: CDR1 LNHDA, CDR2 SQIVND (reference sequence). V shed 5 bases, J shed 0 bases, and the junction held 7 bases outside the gene matches. The CDR3 is CASSSQRQGSYNEQFF. The CDR3 DNA reads TGTGCCAGTAGTTCGCAGAGACAGGGCTCCTACAATGAGCAGTTCTTC. Drawing the rest from reference TRBV19 and TRBJ2-1, the complete variable domain is DGGITQSPKYLFRKEGQNVTLSCEQNLNHDAMYWYRQDPGQGLRLIYYSQIVNDFQKGDIAEGYSVSREKKESFPLTVTSAQKNPTAFYLCASSSQRQGSYNEQFFGPGTRLTVL.

V usage is TRBV7-9 and J usage is TRBJ2-1; no clear D gene. Germline CDR1 and CDR2: SEHNR and FQNEAQ (reference sequence). V gave up 3 bases and J gave up 1 base, with 13 bases separating them. This CDR3 is 16 amino acids long. The DNA of the CDR3 is TGTGCCAGCAGCTTTGGTTCGACTCCTTCCTACAATGAGCAGTTCTTC. Residues: CASSFGSTPSYNEQFF. Full variable domain (missing parts from reference TRBV7-9 and TRBJ2-1): DTGVSQNPRHKITKRGQNVTFRCDPISEHNRLYWYRQTLGQGPEFLTYFQNEAQLEKSRLLSDRFSAERPKGSFSTLEIQRTEQGDSAMYLCASSFGSTPSYNEQFFGPGTRLTVL.

This chain joins TRBV19 and TRBJ2-5, with 7 nucleotides matching TRBD2. This CDR3 spans 17 amino acids. The germline CDR1 and CDR2 sequences are LNHDA and SQIVND (reference sequence). Trimming at V came to 1 base and at J to 3 bases, leaving 11 bases not matched to a gene. DNA of the CDR3: TGTGCCAGTAGTATAGGGTCAGGATTGCGGGGGAAAGAGACCCAGTACTTC. Its translation: CASSIGSGLRGKETQYF.

The rearrangement links TRBV6-2 or TRBV6-3 to TRBJ1-1; 8 positions match TRBD1. The CDR3 length is 17 residues. V was pared by 6 bases and J by 0 bases, with 12 bases of the junction left unmatched. CDR1 is MNHEY and CDR2 is SVGEGT in the germline V gene. The DNA of the CDR3 is TGTGCCAGCAGCCCCATTTATCAGACAGGGGTGAACACTGAAGCTTTCTTT. Protein product: CASSPIYQTGVNTEAFF.

The chain joins TRBV12-5 to TRBJ2-2, with 9 positions matching TRBD2. CDR1 is LGHNT, CDR2 FRNRAP, per germline. With 3 bases clipped from V and 6 bases from J, the junction kept 17 bases outside the gene matches. The CDR3 totals 19 residues. The CDR3 DNA reads TGTGCTAGTGGTTTCCCCCGGGGTAATGTGCGGGGGGGCGCCGGGGAGCTGTTTTTT. Protein product: CASGFPRGNVRGGAGELFF.

The chain combines TRBV6-5 with TRBJ1-1; 7 bases map to TRBD1. The CDR3 has 13 amino acids. V lost 5 bases and J lost 7; bases outside the gene matches: 7. In germline, CDR1 is MNHEY, CDR2 SVGAGI. CDR3 in amino acids: CASSKQGWVEAFF. The DNA for the CDR3 is TGTGCCAGCAGTAAACAGGGGTGGGTTGAAGCTTTCTTT.

The chain links TRBV3-1 (or the pseudogene TRBV3-2) to TRBJ1-2; D remains unclear. The CDR3 consists of 12 residues. Trimming removed 4 bases at V and 7 bases at J, with 10 bases between. Looked up from germline, CDR1 is LGHDT and CDR2 is YNNKEL (reference sequence). Written as DNA, the CDR3 is TGTGCCAGCAGCCCTAGATACGGTGGCTACACCTTC. It yields the protein CASSPRYGGYTF.

This clone showed up just once. The chain is built from TRBV19 and TRBJ2-5, with D uncertain. This CDR3 has 15 amino acids. Germline V CDR1 and CDR2: LNHDA, SQIVND (reference sequence). With 6 bases removed from V and 2 bases from J, the gap between germline ends came to 16 bases. CDR3 in DNA: TGTGCCAGTAGCCCCCCTTTAGGCGGACAAGAGACCCAGTACTTC. Translation gives CASSPPLGGQETQYF.

The chain links TRBV7-2 to TRBJ2-3; the D gene is possibly TRBD1 (5 bases). The CDR3 extends over 13 amino acids. V was pared by 2 bases and J by 4 bases, with 7 bases between. Germline V gene data show CDR1 as SGHTA and CDR2 as FQGNSA. In DNA form, the CDR3 reads TGTGCCAGCAGCTTATGGGGCGCAGATACGCAGTATTTT. Protein: CASSLWGADTQYF.

The chain combines TRBV5-4 with TRBJ1-6; the D is unclear. This CDR3 is 16 amino acids long. Germline CDR1 SGHNT, CDR2 YYREEE (reference sequence). V was clipped by 0 bases and J by 7 bases, with 14 bases between them. CDR3 loop: CASSLVPGVANSPLHF. CDR3 coding DNA: TGTGCCAGCAGCTTGGTCCCAGGCGTCGCCAATTCACCCCTCCACTTT.

J is TRBJ1-6 and V is TRBV5-4; 8 positions match TRBD1. This CDR3 region has 15 residues. V lost 4 bases to trimming and J lost 3 bases; unmatched junction nucleotides: 3. Germline loops: CDR1 SGHNT, CDR2 YYREEE (reference sequence). The CDR3 loop is CASSRGTGYNSPLHF. CDR3 DNA: TGTGCCAGCAGCAGGGGGACAGGCTATAATTCACCCCTCCACTTT.